This paragraph reports one T cell receptor (beta chain). Its antigen remains unidentified. No much larger clone is present one base from it, and per-base qualities are unavailable. Repertoires were sampled multiple times during chemoradiotherapy, which allowed clonal expansion in the tumor microenvironment to be followed. The library was built by means of the immunoSEQ multiplex PCR assay. This immuneACCESS table, as held by TCRdb, lists in-frame sequences with V and J called but not all clones. Of the missing ones, under half trace to an unresolved V gene in checked studies; the others have no known cause. The sample contains about 30,000 clones, roughly nine tenths of them found a single time. Of the sample, around 20% is held by the ten largest clones. This record comes from a study of chemoradiotherapy in HPV16-positive cancers (dated by TCRdb to between 2022 and 2023). Turning to the overall study: Candidate HPV-specific T-cell clones and common TCR motifs were defined through functional T-cell assays on cells from a couple of HPV16-positive patients. The study set out to ask whether T-cell immunity against the HPV oncoproteins E6 and E7 changes over the course of chemoradiotherapy and whether that immunity affects survival. TCR repertoires from more than 70 patients with HPV-related cancers were then used to track the candidate HPV-specific TCRs and motifs. Results the study describes overall, beyond this receptor: Expansion of candidate HPV-specific clones and E7-related TCR motifs was observed in the tumor microenvironment during treatment, whereas no such expansion was observed for non-HPV-specific T cells. The functional definition of HPV-specific T cells came from only a couple of HPV16-positive patients, and the survival association was reported for HPV16-positive patients. Improved recurrence-free survival in HPV16-positive patients was associated with expansion of HPV-responsive T cells during chemoradiotherapy.

V is pruned by 6 bases and J by 5 bases, leaving 11 bases of the junction without a gene match. The CDR3 contains 16 residues, cysteine and phenylalanine counted. Only CDR3 DNA remains: 48 bases, in frame from the first base. The germline V gene supplies CDR1 ENHRY and CDR2 SYGVKD. The sequence came from a human donor with HPV-associated anogenital cancer. The sample in question was blood, obtained from a patient who underwent chemoradiotherapy. The chain was built from TRBV10-3 and TRBJ2-3; 10 nucleotides in the junction match TRBD2. CDR3 protein: CAIRSSSGGAKDTQYF. In nucleotide form, the sequence is TGTGCCATCAGGTCTTCCAGCGGGGGGGCCAAAGATACGCAGTATTTT.